The source of this T cell receptor (beta chain) is a study of T cell responses to AZD1222 COVID-19 vaccine. About the study: Second doses were pooled across both intervals (about 4 or about 12 weeks). Study outcomes and limitations: Dominant CD4 TCR responses targeted spike regions 160-218 and 743-854. Mostly white British, mostly female donors; authors suggested clonal diversity may be underestimated. Reportedly, nearly half the spike-specific TCRs target unmutated variant regions.

After removal of 7 bases from V and 6 bases from J, the junction contained 9 bases not matched to a gene. The CDR3 runs 13 residues. Germline V gene sequence: CDR1 SGHNT, CDR2 YENEEA. Some clones are missing from TCRdb's copy, which holds only in-frame ones; the method was immunoSEQ multiplex PCR. The sample consists of tens of thousands of clones, less than 90% of them appearing once. Of note for this clone: The antigen remains undetermined.

J is TRBJ2-7 and V is TRBV11-3; TRBD1 matches 7 bases. The sequence was obtained from an adult in good health. Sequencing was performed on peripheral blood, taken on day 0 of AZD1222 vaccination. The CDR3 sequence: CASTDNDRAEQYF. CDR3 DNA: TGTGCCAGCACCGATAACGACAGGGCCGAGCAGTACTTC.